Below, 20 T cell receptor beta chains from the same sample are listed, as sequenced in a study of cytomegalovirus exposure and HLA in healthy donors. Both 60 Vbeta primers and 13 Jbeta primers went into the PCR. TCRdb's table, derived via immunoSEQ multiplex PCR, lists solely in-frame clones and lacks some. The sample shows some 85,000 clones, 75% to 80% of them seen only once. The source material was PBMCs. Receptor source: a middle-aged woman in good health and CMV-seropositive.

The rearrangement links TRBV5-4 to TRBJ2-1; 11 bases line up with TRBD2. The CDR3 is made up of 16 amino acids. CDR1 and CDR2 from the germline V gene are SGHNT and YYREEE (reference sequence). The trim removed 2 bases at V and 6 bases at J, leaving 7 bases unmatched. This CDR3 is CASSFPSLAGGNEQFF. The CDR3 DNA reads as TGTGCCAGCAGCTTTCCGTCCCTAGCGGGAGGCAATGAGCAGTTCTTC.

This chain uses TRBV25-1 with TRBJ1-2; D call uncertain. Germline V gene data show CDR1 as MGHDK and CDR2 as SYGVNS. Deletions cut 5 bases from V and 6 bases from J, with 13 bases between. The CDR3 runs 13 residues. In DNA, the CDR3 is TGTGCCAGCAGTCGAGGGCAGCTAGATGGCTACACCTTC. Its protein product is CASSRGQLDGYTF.

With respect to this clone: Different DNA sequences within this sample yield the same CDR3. CDR3 protein: CASSSSGRGEQYF. In DNA, the CDR3 is TGTGCCAGCAGTTCCTCCGGGAGGGGAGAGCAGTACTTC. This sequence joins TRBV14 and TRBJ2-7, with TRBD2 matching over 8 bases. V lost 6 bases and J lost 7; bases outside the gene matches: 8. There are 13 residues in the CDR3. The germline V gene encodes CDR1 SGHDN and CDR2 FVKESK.

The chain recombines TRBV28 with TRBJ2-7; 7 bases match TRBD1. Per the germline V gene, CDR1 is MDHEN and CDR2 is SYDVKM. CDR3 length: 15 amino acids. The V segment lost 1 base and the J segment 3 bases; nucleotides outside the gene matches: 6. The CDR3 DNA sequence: TGTGCCAGCAGTTTATCCTCCACAGGGGACTACGAGCAGTACTTC. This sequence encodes CASSLSSTGDYEQYF.

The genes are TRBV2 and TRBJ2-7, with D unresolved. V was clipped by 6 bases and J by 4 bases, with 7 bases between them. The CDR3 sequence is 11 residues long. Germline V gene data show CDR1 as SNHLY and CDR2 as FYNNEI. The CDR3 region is CASRSHYEQYF. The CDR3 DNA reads TGTGCCAGCAGGTCCCATTACGAGCAGTACTTC.

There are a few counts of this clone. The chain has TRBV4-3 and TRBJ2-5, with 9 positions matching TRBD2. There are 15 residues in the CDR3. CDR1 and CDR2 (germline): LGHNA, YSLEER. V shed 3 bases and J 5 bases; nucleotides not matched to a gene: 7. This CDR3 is CASSHDSGRGETQYF. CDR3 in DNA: TGCGCCAGCAGCCACGATAGCGGGAGAGGGGAGACCCAGTACTTC.

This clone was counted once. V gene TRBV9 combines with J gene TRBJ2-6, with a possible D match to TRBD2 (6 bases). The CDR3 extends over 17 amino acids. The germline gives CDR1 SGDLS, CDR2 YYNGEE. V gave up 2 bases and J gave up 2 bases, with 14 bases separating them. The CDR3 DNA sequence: TGTGCCAGCAGCGTCGCCGCCGGGAGACCTGGGGCCAACGTCCTGACTTTC. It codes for CASSVAAGRPGANVLTF.

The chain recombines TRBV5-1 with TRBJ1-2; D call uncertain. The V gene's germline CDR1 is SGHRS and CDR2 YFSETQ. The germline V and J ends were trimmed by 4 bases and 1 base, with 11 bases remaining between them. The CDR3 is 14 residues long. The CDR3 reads CASSLGSINYGYTF. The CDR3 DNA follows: TGCGCCAGCAGCCTCGGGTCCATTAACTATGGCTACACCTTC.

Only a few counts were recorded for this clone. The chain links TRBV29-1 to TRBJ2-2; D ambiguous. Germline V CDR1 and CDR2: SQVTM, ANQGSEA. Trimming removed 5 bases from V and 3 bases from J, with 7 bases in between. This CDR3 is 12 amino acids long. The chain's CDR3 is CSVPYYTGELFF. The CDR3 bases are TGCAGCGTTCCCTATTACACCGGGGAGCTGTTTTTT.

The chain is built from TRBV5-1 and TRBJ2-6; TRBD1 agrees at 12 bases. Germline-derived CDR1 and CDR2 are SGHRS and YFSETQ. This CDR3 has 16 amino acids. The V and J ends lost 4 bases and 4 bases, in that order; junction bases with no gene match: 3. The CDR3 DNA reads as TGCGCCAGCAGCGGGACAGGGGGCGCGGGGGCCAACGTCCTGACTTTC. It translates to CASSGTGGAGANVLTF. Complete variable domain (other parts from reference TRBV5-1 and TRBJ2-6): KAGVTQTPRYLIKTRGQQVTLSCSPISGHRSVSWYQQTPGQGLQFLFEYFSETQRNKGNFPGRFSGRQFSNSRSEMNVSTLELGDSALYLCASSGTGGAGANVLTFGAGSRLTVL.

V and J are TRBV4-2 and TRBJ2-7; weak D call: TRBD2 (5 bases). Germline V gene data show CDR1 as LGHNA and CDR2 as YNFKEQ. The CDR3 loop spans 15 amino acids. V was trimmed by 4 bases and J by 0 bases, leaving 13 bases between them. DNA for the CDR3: TGTGCCAGCAGCCTTGGAAAGCTAGCCTCCTACGAGCAGTACTTC. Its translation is CASSLGKLASYEQYF.

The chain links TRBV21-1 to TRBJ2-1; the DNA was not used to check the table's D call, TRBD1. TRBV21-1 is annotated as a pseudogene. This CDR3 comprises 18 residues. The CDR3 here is CASSKAHQTGARYNEQFF. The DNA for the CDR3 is TGTGCCAGCAGCAAAGCTCATCAAACAGGGGCCCGATACAATGAGCAGTTCTTC.

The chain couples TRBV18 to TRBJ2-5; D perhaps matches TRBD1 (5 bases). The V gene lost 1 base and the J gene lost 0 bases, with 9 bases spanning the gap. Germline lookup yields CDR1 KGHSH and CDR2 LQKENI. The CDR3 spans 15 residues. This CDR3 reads CASSPRLTDQETQYF. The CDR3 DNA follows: TGTGCCAGCTCACCACGATTGACAGACCAAGAGACCCAGTACTTC.

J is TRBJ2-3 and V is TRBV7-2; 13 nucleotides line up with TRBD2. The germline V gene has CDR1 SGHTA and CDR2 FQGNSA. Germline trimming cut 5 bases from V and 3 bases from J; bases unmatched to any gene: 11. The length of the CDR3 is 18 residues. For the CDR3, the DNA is TGTGCCAGCAGCGCAGCCCAACAGACTAGCGGGAGGACAGATACGCAGTATTTT. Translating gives CASSAAQQTSGRTDTQYF.

The CDR3 region is CASSPPVAPHHEQYF. CDR3 in DNA: TGTGCCAGCAGCCCACCGGTCGCCCCCCACCACGAGCAGTACTTC. The genes are TRBV7-9 and TRBJ2-7; no clear D. The germline CDR1 and CDR2 sequences are SEHNR and FQNEAQ (reference sequence). CDR3 length equals 15 residues. V was trimmed by 5 bases and J by 5 bases, leaving 19 bases between them.

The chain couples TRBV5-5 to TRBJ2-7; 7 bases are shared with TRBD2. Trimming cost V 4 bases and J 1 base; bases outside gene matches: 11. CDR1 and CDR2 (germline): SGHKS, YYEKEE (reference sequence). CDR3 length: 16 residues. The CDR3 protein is CASSPGAGRVSYEQYF. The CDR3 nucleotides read TGTGCCAGCAGCCCGGGCGCAGGGAGGGTTTCCTACGAGCAGTACTTC.

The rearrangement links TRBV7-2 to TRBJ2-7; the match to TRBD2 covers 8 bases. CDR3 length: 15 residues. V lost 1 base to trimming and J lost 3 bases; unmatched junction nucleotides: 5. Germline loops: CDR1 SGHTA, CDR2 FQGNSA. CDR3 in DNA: TGTGCCAGCAGCTTAGGCCCGGGACTAGACTACGAGCAGTACTTC. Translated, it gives CASSLGPGLDYEQYF. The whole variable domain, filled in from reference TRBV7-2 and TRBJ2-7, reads GAGVSQSPSNKVTEKGKDVELRCDPISGHTALYWYRQSLGQGLEFLIYFQGNSAPDKSGLPSDRFSAERTGGSVSTLTIQRTQQEDSAVYLCASSLGPGLDYEQYFGPGTRLTVT.

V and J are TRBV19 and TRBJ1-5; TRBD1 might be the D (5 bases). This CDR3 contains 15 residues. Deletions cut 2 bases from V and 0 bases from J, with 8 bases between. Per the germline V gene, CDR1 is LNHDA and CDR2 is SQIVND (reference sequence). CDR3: CASSIQTDSNQPQHF. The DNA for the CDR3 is TGTGCCAGTAGTATACAGACAGATAGCAATCAGCCCCAGCATTTT.

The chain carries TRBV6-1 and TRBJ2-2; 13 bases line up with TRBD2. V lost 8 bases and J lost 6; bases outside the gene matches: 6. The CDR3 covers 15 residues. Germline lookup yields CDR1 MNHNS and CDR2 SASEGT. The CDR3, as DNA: TGTGCCAGCGAATTTGGACTAGCGGGAGCCGGGGAGCTGTTTTTT. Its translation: CASEFGLAGAGELFF.

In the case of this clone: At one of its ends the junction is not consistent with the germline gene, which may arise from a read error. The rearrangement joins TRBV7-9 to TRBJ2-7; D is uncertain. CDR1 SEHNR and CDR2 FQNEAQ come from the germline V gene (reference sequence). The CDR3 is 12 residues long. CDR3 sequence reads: CSSSLESSEQYF. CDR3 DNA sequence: TGTTCCAGCAGCTTAGAAAGCTCCGAGCAGTACTTC.